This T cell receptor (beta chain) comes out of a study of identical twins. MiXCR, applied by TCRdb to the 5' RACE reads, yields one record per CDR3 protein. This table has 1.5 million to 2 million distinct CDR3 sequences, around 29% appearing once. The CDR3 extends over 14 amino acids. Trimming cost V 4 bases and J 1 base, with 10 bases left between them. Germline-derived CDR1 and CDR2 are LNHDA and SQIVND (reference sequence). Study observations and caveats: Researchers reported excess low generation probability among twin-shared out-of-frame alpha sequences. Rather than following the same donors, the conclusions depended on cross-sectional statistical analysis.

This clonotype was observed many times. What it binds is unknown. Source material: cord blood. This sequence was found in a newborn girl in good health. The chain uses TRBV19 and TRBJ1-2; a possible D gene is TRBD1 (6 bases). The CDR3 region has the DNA TGTGCCAGTAGTAAAGGACAGCTTAACTATGGCTACACCTTC. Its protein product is CASSKGQLNYGYTF. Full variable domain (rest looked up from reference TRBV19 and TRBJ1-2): DGGITQSPKYLFRKEGQNVTLSCEQNLNHDAMYWYRQDPGQGLRLIYYSQIVNDFQKGDIAEGYSVSREKKESFPLTVTSAQKNPTAFYLCASSKGQLNYGYTFGSGTRLTVV.